Sequencing of this T cell receptor beta chain was carried out in a study of beta chain features in type 1 diabetes. Regarding the study as a whole: Highly expressing activated T cells could be over-counted with a cDNA template. The study found moderately but significantly shorter TCRB CDR3s in all four CD4+ subsets of Type 1 diabetes patients.

cDNA synthesis used the whole RNA isolate, giving expressed TCRB sequences. TCRdb's copy holds only in-frame clones and misses some; the assay was immunoSEQ multiplex PCR. The sample has about 360,000 clones, approximately 12% seen once; the top ten hold 0.0095% to 0.013%. This CDR3 spans 15 amino acids. Germline loops: CDR1 SGHDN, CDR2 FVKESK. V was cut by 0 bases and J by 1 base, with 10 bases left in between. Purity exceeding 98% was reached by all sorted populations. In the case of this clone: Its antigen remains unidentified.

Sequenced input: naive CD4+ T cells from blood. This chain uses TRBV14 with TRBJ2-7; D gene unclear. The TCR comes from a woman aged 18-29 years with type 1 diabetes. CDR3 sequence reads: CASSQDRSYSYEQYF. The CDR3 nucleotides are TGTGCCAGCAGCCAAGATCGGAGCTATTCCTACGAGCAGTACTTC.